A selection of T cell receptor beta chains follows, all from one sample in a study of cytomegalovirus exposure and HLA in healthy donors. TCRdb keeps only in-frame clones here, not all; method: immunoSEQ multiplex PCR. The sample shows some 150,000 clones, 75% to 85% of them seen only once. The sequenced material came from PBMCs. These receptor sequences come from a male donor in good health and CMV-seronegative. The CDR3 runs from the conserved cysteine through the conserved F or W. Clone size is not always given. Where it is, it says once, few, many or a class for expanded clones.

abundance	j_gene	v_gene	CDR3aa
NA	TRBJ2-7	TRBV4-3	CASSQETGKSYEQYF
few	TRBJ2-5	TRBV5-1	CASSGGTSVEETQYF
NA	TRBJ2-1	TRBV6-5	CASRRKGPHEQFF
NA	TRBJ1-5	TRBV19	CASSPGRQVNNQPQHF
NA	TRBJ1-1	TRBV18	CASSPRGMNTEAFF
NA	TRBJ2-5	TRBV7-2	CASSYTASGGAGGEQYF
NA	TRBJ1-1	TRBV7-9	CSSSLGSTEAFF
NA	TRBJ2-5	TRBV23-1	CASSQRTGGTQYF
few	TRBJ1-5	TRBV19	CASSPGTGVWEPQHF
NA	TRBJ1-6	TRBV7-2	CASSSPPGSYNSPLHF
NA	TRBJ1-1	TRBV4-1	CASSQGKSNTEAFF
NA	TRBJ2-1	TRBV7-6	CASSFGSGGYNEQFF
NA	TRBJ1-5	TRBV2	CASRPEWGFSNQPQHF
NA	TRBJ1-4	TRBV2	CASMDRGTKTNEKLFF
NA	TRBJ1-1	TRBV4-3	CASSQEGGRGTEAFF
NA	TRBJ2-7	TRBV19	CASSIEAFRGGVYEQYF
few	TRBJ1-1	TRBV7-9	CASSATVNTEAFF
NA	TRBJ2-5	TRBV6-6	CASRGGTDPQETQYF
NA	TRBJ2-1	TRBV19	CASSVRGRDEQFF
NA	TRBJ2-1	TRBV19	CASSINDGEGNEQFF
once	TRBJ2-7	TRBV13	CASSRFPGQSYEQYF
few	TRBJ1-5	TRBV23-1	CASSLDKSGLGFRVRNQPQHF
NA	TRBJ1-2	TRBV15	CATSTRGLNYGYTF
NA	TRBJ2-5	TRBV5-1	CASSAGTVAFEETQYF
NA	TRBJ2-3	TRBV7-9	CASSSSQGADTQYF
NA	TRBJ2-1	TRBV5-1	CASSYPTDYNEQFF
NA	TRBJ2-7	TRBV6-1	CASSEFGDRATEQYF
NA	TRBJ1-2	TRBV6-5	CASSYDRGNYGYTF
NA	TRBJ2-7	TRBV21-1	CASSKEDERHSYEQYF
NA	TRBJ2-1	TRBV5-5	CASSTLVPPRSYNEQFF
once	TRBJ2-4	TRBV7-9	CASSPPTNLAKNIQYF
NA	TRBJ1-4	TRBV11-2	CASSPWTSWANEKLFF
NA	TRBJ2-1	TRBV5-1	CASSLGAGNNEQFF
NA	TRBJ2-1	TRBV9	CASSATSGGALNEQFF
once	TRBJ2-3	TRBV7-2	CASTPGLSPDTQYF
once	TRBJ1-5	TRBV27	CASSWGVHQPQHF
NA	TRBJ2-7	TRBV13	CASSLGGQGGSYERYF
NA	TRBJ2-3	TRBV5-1	CASSLYGTSAGGTDTQYF
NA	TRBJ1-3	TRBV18	CASSPLPSSGNTIYF
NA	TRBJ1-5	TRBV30	CAWSGQGNNQPQHF
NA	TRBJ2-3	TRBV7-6	CASSLRRGGATDTQYF
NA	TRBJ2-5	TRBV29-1	CSVVMGGETQYF
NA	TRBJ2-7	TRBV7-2	CASSPRLAGAGEQYF
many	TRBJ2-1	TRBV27	CASSTYDRNEQFF
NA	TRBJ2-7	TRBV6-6	CASSYSTDSEQYF
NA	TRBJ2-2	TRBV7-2	CASSAGLAGGEGGELFF
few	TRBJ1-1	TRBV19	CASSIAGQLNTEAFF
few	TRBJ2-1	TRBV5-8	CASRRDFSSYNEQFF